The 28 T cell receptor beta chains reported below all come from one sample, sequenced in a study of T cell responses to AZD1222 COVID-19 vaccine. The table came from immunoSEQ multiplex PCR; TCRdb's copy has only in-frame clones and leaves some out. The sample contains about 180,000 clones, around 90% of which appear only once. Material: peripheral blood, obtained on day 0 of AZD1222 vaccination. The receptors derive from an adult in good health.

V is TRBV9 and J is TRBJ2-2, with D perhaps TRBD1 or TRBD2 (6 bases each). V was shortened by 4 bases and J by 6 bases, with 13 bases between the two germline ends. In germline, CDR1 is SGDLS, CDR2 YYNGEE. The CDR3 has 14 residues. DNA for the CDR3: TGTGCCAGCAGCTTCAAGGGGGGCCCCGGGGAGCTGTTTTTT. Translated, it gives CASSFKGGPGELFF.

The chain carries TRBV5-6 and TRBJ1-5, with 9 bases aligning to TRBD1. With V trimmed by 4 bases and J by 4 bases, 6 bases remained unmatched. Germline values: CDR1 SGHDT, CDR2 YYEEEE. CDR3 length: 15 amino acids. The CDR3 here is CASSPWTGVNQPQHF. The CDR3 coding sequence is TGTGCCAGCAGCCCCTGGACAGGGGTGAATCAGCCCCAGCATTTT.

The rearrangement joins TRBV19 to TRBJ2-2; D is possibly TRBD2 (5 bases). The CDR3 has 16 residues. Trimming left V 3 bases short and J 1 base short, with 12 bases between. Germline loops: CDR1 LNHDA, CDR2 SQIVND (reference sequence). This CDR3 reads CASSIPGLKNTGELFF. The CDR3 coding sequence is TGTGCCAGTAGTATCCCCGGACTCAAGAACACCGGGGAGCTGTTTTTT.

In its sample, this clone was seen once. An end of the junction does not agree with germline; a read error may underlie this. The chain carries TRBV7-3 and TRBJ1-1, with 12 bases lining up with TRBD1. The CDR3 consists of 15 residues. Germline CDR1 reads SGHTA; CDR2 reads FQGTGA. The CDR3 DNA reads as TGTGCCAGCAGCAGGGGGACAGGGGGCAACACGGAAGCTTTCTTT. This encodes CASSRGTGGNTEAFF.

This sequence joins TRBV5-1 and TRBJ1-5; possibly TRBD1 for D (6 bases). Trimming left V 4 bases short and J 4 bases short, with 15 bases between. Germline V CDR1 and CDR2: SGHRS, YFSETQ. The CDR3 covers 15 residues. CDR3 sequence: CASSPQGHPNQPQHF. In DNA, the CDR3 is TGCGCCAGCAGCCCGCAGGGGCATCCGAATCAGCCCCAGCATTTT.

The chain combines TRBV3-1 (or the pseudogene TRBV3-2) with TRBJ1-2; TRBD1 is a possible D gene (5 bases). Germline V gene data show CDR1 as LGHDT and CDR2 as YNNKEL (reference sequence). V gave up 4 bases and J gave up 7 bases, with 19 bases separating them. The CDR3 length is 15 residues. This CDR3 is CASSPARAVRGGYTF. CDR3 sequence (DNA): TGTGCCAGCAGCCCCGCCCGGGCCGTGAGGGGTGGCTACACCTTC.

J is TRBJ1-2 and V is TRBV2; no definite D call. CDR1 and CDR2 from the germline V gene are SNHLY and FYNNEI. The CDR3 is made up of 14 amino acids. V shed 7 bases and J shed 4 bases, with 16 bases lying between them. CDR3 sequence reads: CASTTGPTSYGYTF. In nucleotides, the CDR3 is TGTGCCAGCACGACCGGGCCGACGAGCTATGGCTACACCTTC.

This rearrangement joins TRBV6-1 to TRBJ1-2, with D possibly TRBD1 on 5 matching bases. This CDR3 has 14 amino acids. Germline assignment: CDR1 MNHNS and CDR2 SASEGT. V was trimmed by 1 base and J by 8 bases, leaving 14 bases between them. CDR3 sequence: CASSEGGESRGYTF. In DNA form, the CDR3 reads TGTGCCAGCAGTGAAGGAGGGGAATCGCGGGGCTACACCTTC.

Details on this clone: One end of the junction varies from germline; a read error may be responsible. The J gene is TRBJ2-2, the V gene TRBV7-7, with 11 bases identical to TRBD1. Germline CDR1 SSHAT, CDR2 FNYEAQ (reference sequence). This CDR3 spans 16 amino acids. CDR3 nucleotides: TGTGCTAGCAGCCCCGGGACAGGGGGAACAGGCGGGGAGCTGTTTTTT. Translated: CASSPGTGGTGGELFF.

V usage is TRBV10-3 and J usage is TRBJ2-3; the match to TRBD2 covers 7 bases. With 6 bases clipped from V and 1 base from J, the junction kept 1 base outside the gene matches. The CDR3 extends over 13 amino acids. CDR1 and CDR2 (germline): ENHRY, SYGVKD. CDR3 DNA sequence: TGTGCCATCAGCGGACTAGGCACAGATACGCAGTATTTT. This sequence encodes CAISGLGTDTQYF.

This rearrangement joins TRBV7-8 to TRBJ2-7; 12 nucleotides align to TRBD2. The V and J ends lost 4 bases and 6 bases, in that order; junction bases with no gene match: 1. The germline V gene has CDR1 SGHVS and CDR2 FQNEAQ. This CDR3 comprises 13 residues. CDR3: CASSWTSGTEQYF. The CDR3 nucleotides are TGTGCCAGCAGCTGGACTAGCGGGACCGAGCAGTACTTC.

With respect to this clone: Within the sample, other DNA sequences also encode this same CDR3. V usage is TRBV4-2 and J usage is TRBJ2-1; unclear D gene. The length of the CDR3 is 13 residues. CDR1 is LGHNA and CDR2 is YNFKEQ in the germline V gene. Trimming stripped 3 bases from V and 4 bases from J, with 7 bases between. The CDR3 nucleotides read TGTGCCAGCAGCCAGGGCGGATACAATGAGCAGTTCTTC. This encodes CASSQGGYNEQFF.

The chain carries TRBV5-5 and TRBJ1-1; possible D gene TRBD1, 5 bases. Germline-derived CDR1 and CDR2 are SGHKS and YYEKEE (reference sequence). Trimming took 4 bases from V and 2 from J, leaving 15 bases between them. The CDR3 sequence is 15 residues long. CDR3 region: CASSQGPGTNTEAFF. CDR3 DNA sequence: TGTGCCAGCAGCCAGGGACCGGGAACCAACACTGAAGCTTTCTTT. Full variable domain (remainder filled in from reference TRBV5-5 and TRBJ1-1): DAGVTQSPTHLIKTRGQQVTLRCSPISGHKSVSWYQQVLGQGPQFIFQYYEKEERGRGNFPDRFSARQFPNYSSELNVNALLLGDSALYLCASSQGPGTNTEAFFGQGTRLTVV.

The chain combines TRBV6-5 with TRBJ2-7; TRBD1 or TRBD2 may be the D gene (5 bases each). Germline-derived CDR1 and CDR2 are MNHEY and SVGAGI. The CDR3 is 13 amino acids. V gave up 6 bases and J gave up 9 bases, with 18 bases separating them. In DNA form, the CDR3 reads TGTGCCAGCAGGCAAGTAGGGGACGACGGGCAGTACTTC. Protein: CASRQVGDDGQYF.

The chain recombines TRBV28 with TRBJ2-7; unclear D gene. This CDR3 comprises 14 residues. Trimming pared 5 bases from V and 7 bases from J, leaving 18 bases between. The germline gives CDR1 MDHEN, CDR2 SYDVKM. The CDR3: CASSISRRLGEQYF. Here the CDR3 DNA reads TGTGCCAGCAGTATTTCTAGGAGACTTGGAGAGCAGTACTTC.

V is TRBV30 and J is TRBJ2-7; TRBD2 matches at 11 bases. The CDR3 contains 15 residues. From germline, CDR1 is GTSNPN and CDR2 SVGIG (reference sequence). J was trimmed by 6 bases and V by 3 bases; bases with no gene match: 10. The DNA for the CDR3 is TGTGCCTGGAGCCTAACTAGCGGGGGTTCGGGCGAGCAGTACGTC. It yields the protein CAWSLTSGGSGEQYV.

This chain connects TRBV11-2 to TRBJ2-1; TRBD1 might be the D (6 bases). V shed 0 bases and J shed 5 bases, with 14 bases lying between them. The germline gives CDR1 SGHAT, CDR2 FQNNGV. This CDR3 region has 16 residues. CDR3 nucleotide sequence: TGTGCCAGCAGCTTAGAAAGGACAGTCTTTCACAATGAGCAGTTCTTC. Translating it yields CASSLERTVFHNEQFF. The variable domain in full, with the rest retrieved from reference TRBV11-2 and TRBJ2-1, is EAGVAQSPRYKIIEKRQSVAFWCNPISGHATLYWYQQILGQGPKLLIQFQNNGVVDDSQLPKDRFSAERLKGVDSTLKIQPAKLEDSAVYLCASSLERTVFHNEQFFGPGTRLTVL.

This clone was seen only once. The V and J genes are TRBV7-2 and TRBJ2-1, with TRBD2 as a possible D gene (5 bases). The V end lost 0 bases, the J end lost 0 bases, and 6 bases lay between the germline ends. The germline V gene has CDR1 SGHTA and CDR2 FQGNSA. The CDR3 loop spans 15 amino acids. CDR3 sequence: CASSLAGSSYNEQFF. Here the CDR3 DNA reads TGTGCCAGCAGCTTAGCGGGGAGCTCCTACAATGAGCAGTTCTTC.

This chain joins TRBV19 and TRBJ2-5; no definite D call. From germline, CDR1 is LNHDA and CDR2 SQIVND (reference sequence). Trimming took 9 bases from V and 0 from J, leaving 11 bases between them. The CDR3 is 13 amino acids. CDR3 region: CASFPRYQETQYF. The CDR3 DNA is TGTGCCAGCTTCCCAAGGTACCAAGAGACCCAGTACTTC.

This clone was found a few times. CDR3 protein: CASSQDRASGSHEQYF. DNA for the CDR3: TGCGCCAGCAGCCAAGATCGGGCTAGCGGGAGTCACGAGCAGTACTTC. The rearrangement uses TRBV4-3 and TRBJ2-7; 10 nucleotides agree with TRBD2. The CDR3 spans 16 residues. The germline gives CDR1 LGHNA, CDR2 YSLEER. The V and J ends lost 0 bases and 5 bases, in that order; junction bases with no gene match: 7.

The chain couples TRBV7-6 to TRBJ1-3; D is unresolved. V lost 2 bases to trimming and J lost 1 base, with 15 bases between them. This CDR3 has 17 residues. The germline V gene has CDR1 SGHVS and CDR2 FNYEAQ. CDR3 bases: TGTGCCAGCAGCTTACGGACCGGGGTAGGGTCTGGAAACACCATATATTTT. It translates to CASSLRTGVGSGNTIYF.

The rearrangement uses TRBV7-2 and TRBJ1-5; no reliable D call. V was cut by 3 bases and J by 5 bases, with 8 bases left in between. The CDR3 is made up of 13 amino acids. Germline V gene sequence: CDR1 SGHTA, CDR2 FQGNSA. CDR3 DNA: TGTGCCAGCAGCTTCGAGTCTTATCAGCCCCAGCATTTT. This sequence encodes CASSFESYQPQHF.

This clone is a singleton in its sample. This chain uses TRBV19 with TRBJ1-2; TRBD1 matches at 7 bases. CDR3 length equals 14 residues. V shed 6 bases, J shed 4 bases, and the junction held 8 bases outside the gene matches. Germline assignment: CDR1 LNHDA and CDR2 SQIVND (reference sequence). The CDR3 DNA reads TGTGCCAGTAGCCAACAGGGGTCTACCTATGGCTACACCTTC. It specifies CASSQQGSTYGYTF.

The chain links TRBV3-1 (or the pseudogene TRBV3-2) to TRBJ1-2, with D unresolved. V lost 0 bases and J 4 bases, leaving 12 bases between the germline ends. The CDR3 loop spans 15 amino acids. Germline V gene sequence: CDR1 LGHDT, CDR2 YNNKEL (reference sequence). This CDR3 reads CASSQDWVNVYGYTF. CDR3 DNA sequence: TGTGCCAGCAGCCAAGACTGGGTAAACGTCTATGGCTACACCTTC.

The chain combines TRBV13 with TRBJ1-5; no clear D gene. Germline V CDR1 and CDR2: PRHDT, FYEKMQ (reference sequence). The CDR3 sequence is 14 residues long. Between the trimmed V and J ends, which lost 6 bases and 9 bases, there was a span of 18 bases. The CDR3 protein is CASSQGRHVGPQHF. In DNA, the CDR3 is TGTGCCAGCAGTCAAGGCAGGCATGTAGGGCCCCAGCATTTT.

This chain uses TRBV6-1 with TRBJ1-5; 7 positions agree with TRBD1. Germline V gene data show CDR1 as MNHNS and CDR2 as SASEGT. The V segment lost 1 base and the J segment 2 bases; nucleotides outside the gene matches: 2. The CDR3 totals 15 residues. The CDR3 DNA is TGTGCCAGCAGTGAAGGGGACAGACGCAATCAGCCCCAGCATTTT. Translated, it gives CASSEGDRRNQPQHF.

This clone was observed once. This chain connects TRBV7-5 to TRBJ2-7. TRBV7-5 is flagged as a pseudogene. This CDR3 has 8 residues. The CDR3 DNA is TGTGCCAGAAGCTTCCAGTACTTC. It yields the protein CARSFQYF.

This clone was seen a handful of times. This chain joins TRBV5-1 and TRBJ1-1, with D unclear. Trimming took 2 bases from V and 1 from J, leaving 6 bases between them. CDR3 size: 13 residues. CDR1 is SGHRS, CDR2 YFSETQ, per germline. The CDR3 bases are TGCGCCAGCAGCTTTGCCAGGAACACTGAAGCTTTCTTT. It encodes CASSFARNTEAFF.